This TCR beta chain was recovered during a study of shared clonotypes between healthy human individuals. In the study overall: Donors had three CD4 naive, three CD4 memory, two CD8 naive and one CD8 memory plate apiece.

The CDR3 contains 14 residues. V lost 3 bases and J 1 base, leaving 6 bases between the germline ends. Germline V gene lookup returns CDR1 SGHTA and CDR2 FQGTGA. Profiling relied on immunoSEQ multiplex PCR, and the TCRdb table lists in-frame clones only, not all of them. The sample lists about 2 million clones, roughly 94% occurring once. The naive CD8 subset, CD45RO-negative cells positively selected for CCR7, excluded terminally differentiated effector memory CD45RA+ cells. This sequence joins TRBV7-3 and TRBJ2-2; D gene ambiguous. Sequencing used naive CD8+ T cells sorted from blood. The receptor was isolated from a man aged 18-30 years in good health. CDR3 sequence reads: CASSFGQNTGELFF. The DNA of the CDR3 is TGTGCCAGCAGCTTTGGTCAGAACACCGGGGAGCTGTTTTTT.